One and the same sample provided the 32 T cell receptor beta chains below, sequenced in a study of T-cell memory formation after mild COVID-19. TCRdb re-called the 5' RACE reads with MiXCR, one entry per CDR3 protein. Seen here are about 470,000 distinct CDR3 sequences, approximately 18% observed once, and the top ten hold around 12%. The sequencing input was PBMCs or a T cell subset sorted from them (not recorded which). The receptors originated from an adult woman who had mild COVID-19 (a few samples of this study predate the infection). Cell type and time point are not known.

Only a few counts were recorded for this clonotype. This chain connects TRBV10-3 to TRBJ2-2; maybe TRBD2 (6 bases). V lost 2 bases and J lost 5, with 12 bases in between. CDR1 is ENHRY, CDR2 SYGVKD, per germline. This CDR3 has 15 amino acids. This CDR3 reads CAISEGGTVTGELFF. CDR3 in DNA: TGTGCCATCAGTGAGGGGGGGACTGTAACCGGGGAGCTGTTTTTT.

This clonotype was detected a few times. The V call is TRBV4-1, the J call TRBJ2-2; 10 nucleotides line up with TRBD2. The V gene end was trimmed by 3 bases and the J gene end by 4 bases; junction bases not matched to a gene: 8. Germline V gives CDR1 MGHRA, CDR2 YSYEKL. CDR3 length: 17 residues. CDR3 DNA: TGCGCCAGCAGCCATTTAGCGGGAGGCCCGGGCACCGGGGAGCTGTTTTTT. Residues: CASSHLAGGPGTGELFF.

The chain employs TRBV12-3 or TRBV12-4 and TRBJ2-7, with D uncertain. Trimming stripped 4 bases from V and 3 bases from J, with 7 bases between. The CDR3 covers 12 residues. The CDR3 coding sequence is TGTGCCAGCAGTTCGTTATACTACGAGCAGTACTTC. This codes for CASSSLYYEQYF.

The sample holds a few counts of this clonotype. The gene calls are TRBV4-3 and TRBJ2-1, with unresolved D. V lost 4 bases and J lost 5, with 15 bases in between. The CDR3 sequence is 15 residues long. The germline V gene encodes CDR1 LGHNA and CDR2 YSLEER. The CDR3 coding sequence is TGCGCCAGCAGCCCCCGCCCGGTTGTCAACAATGAGCAGTTCTTC. It yields the protein CASSPRPVVNNEQFF.

The gene calls are TRBV5-6 and TRBJ1-5; the D is unclear. Trimming shortened V by 0 bases and J by 2 bases, and 9 bases separated the two germline ends. Germline CDR1 and CDR2: SGHDT and YYEEEE. The CDR3 totals 15 residues. CDR3 loop: CASSLGQMGNQPQHF. CDR3 DNA: TGTGCCAGCAGCTTGGGTCAAATGGGCAATCAGCCCCAGCATTTT. The complete variable domain, with remaining parts taken from reference TRBV5-6 and TRBJ1-5, reads DAGVTQSPTHLIKTRGQQVTLRCSPKSGHDTVSWYQQALGQGPQFIFQYYEEEERQRGNFPDRFSGHQFPNYSSELNVNALLLGDSALYLCASSLGQMGNQPQHFGDGTRLSIL.

This clonotype was counted only a few times. The chain is built from TRBV4-1 and TRBJ2-3; 7 bases line up with TRBD2. The CDR3 contains 17 residues. CDR1 is MGHRA and CDR2 is YSYEKL in the germline V gene. J gave up 1 base and V 2 bases, and 9 bases lay outside the gene matches. The DNA of the CDR3 is TGCGCCAGCAGCCAACCTCCCACGGGACTACGCACAGATACGCAGTATTTT. This gives the protein CASSQPPTGLRTDTQYF.

The chain recombines TRBV18 with TRBJ2-5, with D tentatively TRBD1 or TRBD2 (5 bases each). The CDR3 totals 15 residues. The ends were cut back, 4 bases at V and 5 bases at J, with 17 bases in the middle. Germline V gene data show CDR1 as KGHSH and CDR2 as LQKENI. CDR3 DNA: TGTGCCAGCTCACACCCGTGGGACCGCTGGGAGACCCAGTACTTC. Encoded protein: CASSHPWDRWETQYF.

This clonotype came up a few times. This chain joins TRBV7-6 and TRBJ2-1; 10 nucleotides line up with TRBD1. The CDR3 loop spans 16 amino acids. Germline CDR1 reads SGHVS; CDR2 reads FNYEAQ. V lost 5 bases to trimming and J lost 6 bases; unmatched junction nucleotides: 10. The CDR3 DNA is TGTGCCAGCAGCAACTACCGGGACAGGGGCTTCAATGAGCAGTTCTTC. Protein: CASSNYRDRGFNEQFF. Complete variable domain (other parts from reference TRBV7-6 and TRBJ2-1): GAGVSQSPRYKVTKRGQDVALRCDPISGHVSLYWYRQALGQGPEFLTYFNYEAQQDKSGLPNDRFSAERPEGSISTLTIQRTEQRDSAMYRCASSNYRDRGFNEQFFGPGTRLTVL.

This clonotype was recorded many times. The chain couples TRBV3-1 to TRBJ2-3; 10 bases align to TRBD2. From germline, CDR1 is LGHDT and CDR2 YNNKEL (reference sequence). CDR3 length: 17 amino acids. Trimming took 6 bases from V and 2 from J; bases not matched to a gene: 11. The CDR3, as DNA: TGTGCCAGCAGTCCCTATCGAACTAGCGGGGTCACAGATACGCAGTATTTT. Protein: CASSPYRTSGVTDTQYF.

The chain joins TRBV7-9 to TRBJ2-1; 10 nucleotides agree with TRBD2. CDR3 length: 16 residues. Per germline, CDR1 SEHNR and CDR2 FQNEAQ (reference sequence). V dropped 5 bases and J dropped 4; count of bases not matched to a gene: 8. The CDR3 DNA reads TGTGCCAGCAGCCACAGACGAGCGGGAGGGTACAATGAGCAGTTCTTC. It encodes CASSHRRAGGYNEQFF.

This clonotype has just a few counts. V is TRBV7-9 and J is TRBJ2-3; 7 bases align to TRBD2. The CDR3 sequence is 16 residues long. V trimming: 6 bases; J trimming: 3 bases; junction bases outside the gene matches: 12. The germline V gene has CDR1 SEHNR and CDR2 FQNEAQ (reference sequence). CDR3 sequence (DNA): TGTGCCAGCAGGGTACTAGCGCCCGCCCCAACAGATACGCAGTATTTT. Protein sequence: CASRVLAPAPTDTQYF.

This clonotype was seen a few times. This chain uses TRBV2 with TRBJ2-3; 9 positions match TRBD2. This CDR3 contains 16 residues. With 5 bases clipped from V and 7 bases from J, the junction kept 13 bases outside the gene matches. Germline CDR1 SNHLY, CDR2 FYNNEI. The CDR3 loop is CASSRRTSEGGNTQYF. In DNA, the CDR3 is TGTGCCAGCAGTCGCCGGACTAGCGAGGGTGGAAATACGCAGTATTTT.

This clonotype was seen a few times. This chain links TRBV3-1 with TRBJ2-7; 12 bases are shared with TRBD2. This CDR3 is 17 amino acids long. Germline values: CDR1 LGHDT, CDR2 YNNKEL (reference sequence). V lost 0 bases, J lost 7 bases, and 10 bases stayed unmatched. CDR3: CASSQDPRLAGAEEQYF. The CDR3 nucleotides are TGTGCCAGCAGCCAAGATCCCCGACTAGCGGGGGCGGAGGAGCAGTACTTC.

This clonotype was counted ten times or more. The V gene is TRBV18, the J gene TRBJ2-5, with TRBD1 matching 9 bases. CDR1 is KGHSH, CDR2 LQKENI, per germline. V was clipped by 6 bases and J by 5 bases; unmatched bases: 7. The CDR3 is made up of 14 amino acids. Written as DNA, the CDR3 is TGTGCCAGCTCCTCGGACAGGGGCGGCGAGACCCAGTACTTC. It is translated as CASSSDRGGETQYF. The whole variable domain, filled in from reference TRBV18 and TRBJ2-5, reads NAGVMQNPRHLVRRRGQEARLRCSPMKGHSHVYWYRQLPEEGLKFMVYLQKENIIDESGMPKERFSAEFPKEGPSILRIQQVVRGDSAAYFCASSSDRGGETQYFGPGTRLLVL.

This clonotype appeared a few times. This chain uses TRBV5-1 with TRBJ2-1; 8 nucleotides align to TRBD1. Trimming at V came to 1 base and at J to 8 bases, leaving 5 bases not matched to a gene. The CDR3 covers 14 residues. Germline V gene data show CDR1 as SGHRS and CDR2 as YFSETQ. CDR3 amino acids: CASSLMQGAHEQFF. CDR3 coding DNA: TGCGCCAGCAGCTTGATGCAGGGGGCGCATGAGCAGTTCTTC.

The rearrangement links TRBV5-1 to TRBJ2-7; TRBD1 or TRBD2 may be the D gene (5 bases each). Germline V gene sequence: CDR1 SGHRS, CDR2 YFSETQ. This CDR3 contains 15 residues. Trimming cost V 4 bases and J 1 base, with 15 bases left between them. The chain's CDR3 is CASSPWKEGSYEQYF. CDR3 in DNA: TGCGCCAGCAGCCCATGGAAAGAGGGGTCCTACGAGCAGTACTTC.

A single count supports this clonotype. The genes are TRBV20-1 and TRBJ1-5; D unresolved. Germline CDR1 reads DFQATT; CDR2 reads SNEGSKA (reference sequence). The CDR3 length is 9 residues. V was shortened by 7 bases and J by 3 bases, with 1 base between the two germline ends. The CDR3 sequence is CSVNQPQHF. CDR3 bases: TGCAGTGTCAATCAGCCCCAGCATTTT.

There are many counts of this clonotype. The chain is built from TRBV27 and TRBJ1-2, with D perhaps TRBD1 (6 bases). The CDR3 length is 13 residues. The V end was cut by 5 bases, the J end by 2 bases, with 9 bases between. Germline-derived CDR1 and CDR2 are MNHEY and SMNVEV (reference sequence). The CDR3 reads CASSHRENYGYTF. CDR3 DNA: TGTGCCAGCAGTCACAGGGAGAACTATGGCTACACCTTC.

This clonotype was recorded a few times. V is TRBV27 and J is TRBJ2-6; D gene unclear. CDR1 and CDR2 from the germline V gene are MNHEY and SMNVEV (reference sequence). The V end lost 0 bases, the J end lost 4 bases, and 10 bases lay between the germline ends. The CDR3 extends over 16 amino acids. The CDR3 is CASSLSSFAGANVLTF. The CDR3 nucleotides read TGTGCCAGCAGTTTATCCTCGTTTGCCGGGGCCAACGTCCTGACTTTC.

This chain uses TRBV9 with TRBJ2-3, with 8 bases identical to TRBD2. The CDR3 has 17 residues. Germline CDR1 is SGDLS and CDR2 is YYNGEE. V lost 5 bases, J lost 1 base, and 12 bases stayed unmatched. CDR3 coding DNA: TGTGCCAGCAGTGAAAACACGGGGGGGGTCGGCACAGATACGCAGTATTTT. Its translation is CASSENTGGVGTDTQYF.

This clonotype was picked up a small number of times. The gene calls are TRBV12-3 or TRBV12-4 and TRBJ1-1; 7 positions match TRBD1. The CDR3 runs 17 residues. The J segment lost 9 bases and the V segment lost 5 bases, leaving 21 bases of the junction unmatched. The DNA for the CDR3 is TGTGCCAGCAGTCTCGCGGCTTACGTGGTTCGGACAGGAAAAGCTTTCTTT. Its protein is CASSLAAYVVRTGKAFF.

This chain joins TRBV5-1 and TRBJ2-3, with D possibly TRBD1 on 5 matching bases. CDR1 SGHRS and CDR2 YFSETQ come from the germline V gene. The CDR3 is 16 amino acids. V was pared by 0 bases and J by 0 bases, with 11 bases between. The CDR3, as DNA: TGCGCCAGCAGCTTGGGACAGTACTCGAGCACAGATACGCAGTATTTT. This codes for CASSLGQYSSTDTQYF.

This CDR3 is CASRDTPNYGYTF. The CDR3, as DNA: TGTGCCAGCAGGGATACACCCAACTATGGCTACACCTTC. V usage is TRBV2 and J usage is TRBJ1-2, with D unclear. The V end was cut by 6 bases, the J end by 2 bases, with 10 bases between. The germline gives CDR1 SNHLY, CDR2 FYNNEI. This CDR3 has 13 residues.

This clonotype has at least ten counts. This chain links TRBV7-2 with TRBJ2-1; 8 bases are a match to TRBD2. CDR3 size: 18 residues. The trim removed 3 bases at V and 0 bases at J, leaving 10 bases unmatched. Germline CDR1 SGHTA, CDR2 FQGNSA. CDR3 nucleotide sequence: TGTGCCAGCAGCTTTAGCGGCGTACTAGCGGCCTCCTACAATGAGCAGTTCTTC. As protein: CASSFSGVLAASYNEQFF.

The V gene is TRBV20-1, the J gene TRBJ1-1; weak D call: TRBD1 (5 bases). The CDR3 has 15 residues. The germline V and J ends were trimmed by 0 bases and 0 bases, with 11 bases remaining between them. Per germline, CDR1 DFQATT and CDR2 SNEGSKA (reference sequence). In nucleotides, the CDR3 is TGCAGTGCTAGAGATAGGGGAACAGTGAACACTGAAGCTTTCTTT. This codes for CSARDRGTVNTEAFF.

This clonotype has only a few counts. This sequence joins TRBV5-1 and TRBJ2-2, with 8 nucleotides matching TRBD1. Trimming at V came to 2 bases and at J to 7 bases, leaving 4 bases not matched to a gene. The CDR3 totals 14 residues. CDR1 and CDR2 (germline): SGHRS, YFSETQ. Here the CDR3 DNA reads TGCGCCAGCAGCTTCACAGGGGGAGACGGGGAGCTGTTTTTT. Residues: CASSFTGGDGELFF.

This clonotype was found a few times. This rearrangement joins TRBV6-5 to TRBJ2-5, with 7 bases that match TRBD1. Germline-derived CDR1 and CDR2 are MNHEY and SVGAGI. This CDR3 region has 13 residues. V trimming: 5 bases; J trimming: 4 bases; junction bases outside the gene matches: 4. Written as DNA, the CDR3 is TGTGCCAGCAGTCAACAGGGGTTAGAGACCCAGTACTTC. Translated, it gives CASSQQGLETQYF.

The chain employs TRBV30 and TRBJ1-1, with 12 positions matching TRBD1. J was trimmed by 10 bases and V by 2 bases; bases with no gene match: 8. Per the germline V gene, CDR1 is GTSNPN and CDR2 is SVGIG (reference sequence). The CDR3 has 14 residues. The CDR3 loop reads CAWSLGQGALSAFF. CDR3 in DNA: TGTGCCTGGAGTCTGGGACAGGGGGCTCTCTCAGCTTTCTTT. Looking up the rest from reference TRBV30 and TRBJ1-1 gives the full variable domain: SQTIHQWPATLVQPVGSPLSLECTVEGTSNPNLYWYRQAAGRGLQLLFYSVGIGQISSEVPQNLSASRPQDRQFILSSKKLLLSDSGFYLCAWSLGQGALSAFFGQGTRLTVV.

This clonotype was observed many times. The chain uses TRBV12-3 or TRBV12-4 and TRBJ2-3, with a possible D match to TRBD2 (6 bases). V dropped 5 bases and J dropped 0 bases, with 12 bases sitting between them. CDR3 size: 15 residues. CDR3 sequence: CASSRRRGSTDTQYF. The DNA of the CDR3 is TGTGCCAGCAGTCGACGGCGGGGCAGCACAGATACGCAGTATTTT.

This clonotype was recorded at least ten times. This chain joins TRBV24-1 and TRBJ2-3; no reliable D call. The V gene lost 5 bases and the J gene lost 0 bases, with 8 bases spanning the gap. The CDR3 contains 14 residues. The germline V gene encodes CDR1 KGHDR and CDR2 SFDVKD. The CDR3 reads CATSGGYSTDTQYF. Here the CDR3 DNA reads TGTGCCACCAGTGGTGGGTATAGCACAGATACGCAGTATTTT.

This clonotype was found once. This chain links TRBV19 with TRBJ2-1; 8 nucleotides align to TRBD2. V dropped 3 bases and J dropped 3; count of bases not matched to a gene: 4. This CDR3 has 15 amino acids. Germline lookup yields CDR1 LNHDA and CDR2 SQIVND (reference sequence). The DNA of the CDR3 is TGTGCCAGTAGTATGCGAGCGGGAGTCTACAATGAGCAGTTCTTC. This encodes CASSMRAGVYNEQFF.

V and J are TRBV7-6 and TRBJ2-1; 9 nucleotides agree with TRBD2. This CDR3 comprises 16 residues. Germline CDR1 SGHVS, CDR2 FNYEAQ. Germline trimming cut 5 bases from V and 8 bases from J; bases unmatched to any gene: 13. This CDR3 is CASSPVGLARGYEQFF. Written as DNA, the CDR3 is TGTGCCAGCAGCCCCGTGGGACTAGCCCGAGGTTATGAGCAGTTCTTC.